The 15 T cell receptor beta chains listed next were all sequenced from one sample in a study of tumor-infiltrating lymphocytes in primary liver carcinoma. Out of unsorted whole blood came the blood RNA, and germline DNA was extracted as well. The authors made TCR beta cDNA from 400 to 550 ng total RNA with a constant-region primer. Library construction for TCR beta comprised three nested multiplex PCR rounds performed with slightly modified ARM-PCR. The first two PCR rounds, roughly 9 cycles each, used TRBV1-TRBV30 forward primers and a C-beta reverse primer. TCRdb re-called the multiplex PCR reads through MiXCR, storing one row per CDR3 protein. The sample consists of 330,000 or so distinct CDR3 sequences, almost 65% of them appearing once. Sequencing was done on a sample of peripheral blood. Every receptor here comes from a man between 40 and 49 years old with primary liver carcinoma and hepatitis B virus infection.

For this clonotype: This likely comes from a read error, as the CDR3 has no conserved phenylalanine or tryptophan at its end. V and J are TRBV25-1 and TRBJ1-2; 10 bases agree with TRBD1. CDR3 length: 14 amino acids. J lost 4 bases, V lost 6 bases, and 5 bases had no gene match. Looked up from germline, CDR1 is MGHDK and CDR2 is SYGVNS. Here the CDR3 DNA reads TGTGCCAGCAGAGGGACAGGGGAGGGCTATGGCTACACCCTC. It codes for CASRGTGEGYGYTL.

A word on this clonotype: A much larger clone lies a single base off, so this may be a read error. The rearrangement joins TRBV6-2 or TRBV6-3 to TRBJ2-3, with D tentatively TRBD2 (6 bases). The CDR3 covers 14 residues. Germline CDR1 is MNHEY and CDR2 is SVGEGT. The V and J ends lost 10 bases and 2 bases respectively, with 16 bases between them. The CDR3: CANRKAGDTDTQYF. The CDR3 coding sequence is TGTGCCAACAGGAAAGCGGGCGACACAGATACGCAGTATTTT.

A remark on this clonotype: Being one base from a much bigger clone, this may be a read error. No conserved phenylalanine or tryptophan is present at the end of the CDR3, so a read error is the likely explanation. The chain recombines TRBV6-5 with TRBJ1-5; no definite D call. This CDR3 spans 14 amino acids. V was cut by 6 bases and J by 9 bases, with 18 bases left in between. The germline V gene has CDR1 MNHEY and CDR2 SVGAGI. In DNA form, the CDR3 reads TGTGCCAGCAGCCCGACGGGAATACAAACGCCCCAGCATCTT. Its translation: CASSPTGIQTPQHL.

With regard to this clonotype: Sequence at one end of the junction differs from germline and may be a read error. The genes are TRBV11-2 and TRBJ2-1, with D possibly called TRBD1 or TRBD2 (5 bases each). Looked up from germline, CDR1 is SGHAT and CDR2 is FQNNGV. The CDR3 is 14 amino acids. This chain's CDR3 is CTSSLELGRNEQFF. The CDR3 bases are TGTACCAGCAGCTTAGAGCTGGGACGGAATGAGCAATTCTTC.

The CDR3 nucleotides read TGTGCCAGCAGCCATGGGTTGACTAGCGGAGAGGAGTACACCGGGGAGCTGTTTTTT. Amino acid sequence: CASSHGLTSGEEYTGELFF. The chain employs TRBV11-3 and TRBJ2-2; TRBD2 matches 9 bases. Germline trimming cut 5 bases from V and 3 bases from J; bases unmatched to any gene: 16. This CDR3 comprises 19 residues. Looked up from germline, CDR1 is SGHNT and CDR2 is YENEEA.

A single count supports this clonotype. The chain recombines TRBV6-1 with TRBJ1-5; D may be TRBD1 (6 bases). V lost 9 bases and J lost 2, with 11 bases in between. This CDR3 contains 13 residues. The germline gives CDR1 MNHNS, CDR2 SASEGT. CDR3 sequence reads: CASTGSRNQPQHF. CDR3 in DNA: TGTGCCAGTACAGGGTCCCGCAATCAGCCCCAGCATTTT.

This clonotype has ten or more counts. The genes are TRBV6-1 and TRBJ2-4; 11 positions match TRBD2. V lost 3 bases and J lost 3; bases outside the gene matches: 7. The CDR3 is 17 residues long. Germline V gene lookup returns CDR1 MNHNS and CDR2 SASEGT. The CDR3 sequence is CASSEVTLAGGKNIQYF. The CDR3 bases are TGTGCCAGCAGTGAGGTCACGCTAGCGGGAGGCAAAAACATTCAGTACTTC.

Of note for this clonotype: As the CDR3 is not closed by the conserved phenylalanine or tryptophan, this likely results from a read error. The limits of the CDR3 on the DNA are not certain, so only TCRdb's listed CDR3 is given. The chain links TRBV6-2 or TRBV6-3 to TRBJ2-7. From its first to its last residue, the CDR3 has 12 amino acids. From germline, CDR1 is MNHEY and CDR2 SVGEGT. The CDR3 loop is CVSSYSAYEKYL.

This clonotype was seen only once. The junction shows a germline mismatch at one end, possibly a read error. The chain uses TRBV11-2 and TRBJ1-5, with D maybe TRBD1 (5 bases). The CDR3 length is 15 residues. Germline-derived CDR1 and CDR2 are SGHAT and FQNNGV. CDR3 region: CASNLEGVGDQPQHF. The CDR3 nucleotides read TGTGCCAGCAACTTAGAAGGGGTTGGCGATCAGCCCCAGCATTTT.

With respect to this clonotype: This sequence may be a read error, since a much larger clone differs from it by one base. As the CDR3 is not closed by the conserved phenylalanine or tryptophan, this likely results from a read error. The V call is TRBV14, the J call TRBJ2-6; D is unclear. The CDR3 extends over 14 amino acids. Germline CDR1 SGHDN, CDR2 FVKESK. Trimming took 1 base from V and 3 from J, leaving 4 bases between them. The CDR3 nucleotides read TGTGCCAGCAGCCAAGTAGGTGGGGCCAACGTCCTGACTTCC. Residues: CASSQVGGANVLTS.

Notes on this clonotype: One end of the junction fails to match germline, which may point to a read error. The chain couples TRBV6-1 to TRBJ2-3; no clear D. The CDR3 is made up of 15 amino acids. CDR1 is MNHNS, CDR2 SASEGT, per germline. CDR3 DNA: TGTGCCAGCAGTGAAGGGTTTCTTGGCACAGATATGCAGTATTTT. This translates into CASSEGFLGTDMQYF.

This clonotype has only one observation. The chain's CDR3 is CASSFFRLGSPAEAFF. In nucleotides, the CDR3 is TGCGCCAGCAGTTTTTTCCGTCTGGGAAGTCCGGCTGAAGCTTTCTTT. The chain employs TRBV5-1 and TRBJ1-1; no reliable D call. CDR1 is SGHRS and CDR2 is YFSETQ in the germline V gene. V was shortened by 5 bases and J by 6 bases, with 23 bases between the two germline ends. CDR3 length equals 16 residues.

As regards this clonotype: This sequence may be a read error, since a much larger clone differs from it by one base. The chain uses TRBV12-3 or TRBV12-4 and TRBJ2-7; 9 bases match TRBD2. This CDR3 region has 15 residues. The CDR3: CAGSFGGGRAGEQYF. The DNA for the CDR3 is TGTGCCGGCAGTTTCGGTGGCGGGAGGGCCGGCGAGCAGTACTTC.

Regarding this clonotype: One base away lies a much larger clone, so this may be a sequencing read error. The conserved final phenylalanine or tryptophan is absent from the CDR3, which likely points to a read error. The V and J genes are TRBV6-5 and TRBJ2-1; 7 nucleotides match TRBD2. From germline, CDR1 is MNHEY and CDR2 SVGAGI. V gave up 4 bases and J gave up 5 bases; unmatched junction bases: 5. The CDR3 extends over 14 amino acids. The DNA for the CDR3 is TGTGCCAGCAGTTCCGGCGGGACTAACAATGAGCAGTTCATC. Protein: CASSSGGTNNEQFI.

This clonotype was picked up a small number of times. This chain joins TRBV14 and TRBJ2-5; D is possibly TRBD1 (5 bases). Trimming took off 2 bases at V and 5 bases at J, with 15 bases between the two ends. The germline V gene encodes CDR1 SGHDN and CDR2 FVKESK. The length of the CDR3 is 15 residues. The CDR3 region is CASSQLSAGLETQYF. The CDR3 DNA is TGTGCCAGCAGCCAACTTTCGGCAGGGCTGGAGACCCAGTACTTC.